One and the same sample provided the 27 T cell receptor beta chains below, sequenced in a study of blood T cell repertoires in COVID-19. The table came from immunoSEQ multiplex PCR; TCRdb's copy has only in-frame clones and leaves some out. Among about 110,000 clones listed, about 89% were seen once. Source material: peripheral blood. All receptors come from a woman in her 30s with acute or convalescent COVID-19.

This rearrangement joins TRBV6-1 to TRBJ2-7, with 7 bases that match TRBD1. Per the germline V gene, CDR1 is MNHNS and CDR2 is SASEGT. There are 16 residues in the CDR3. Trimming at V came to 3 bases and at J to 3 bases, leaving 11 bases not matched to a gene. This CDR3 is CASSEVVGDSLYEQYF. The CDR3 DNA follows: TGTGCCAGCAGTGAGGTAGTCGGGGACAGTCTCTACGAGCAGTACTTC.

The chain is built from TRBV11-2 and TRBJ2-3, with 8 nucleotides matching TRBD2. CDR1 SGHAT and CDR2 FQNNGV come from the germline V gene. Germline trimming cut 1 base from V and 0 bases from J; bases unmatched to any gene: 6. The CDR3 has 17 amino acids. The CDR3 loop is CASSLGGSGVSTDTQYF. The CDR3 DNA reads as TGTGCCAGCAGCTTAGGCGGTAGCGGGGTTAGCACAGATACGCAGTATTTT.

The chain uses TRBV4-2 and TRBJ2-7; 11 bases line up with TRBD1. From germline, CDR1 is LGHNA and CDR2 YNFKEQ. This CDR3 region has 15 residues. V lost 4 bases and J lost 1; bases outside the gene matches: 3. For the CDR3, the DNA is TGTGCCAGCAGCCGCCGGGACAGGGGGTCCTACGAGCAGTACTTC. The encoded protein is CASSRRDRGSYEQYF.

The V and J genes are TRBV30 and TRBJ1-1; D may be TRBD1 (6 bases). Per the germline V gene, CDR1 is GTSNPN and CDR2 is SVGIG (reference sequence). V was cut by 4 bases and J by 1 base, with 7 bases left in between. CDR3 length equals 12 residues. In nucleotides, the CDR3 is TGTGCCTGGATGGACAGGAACACTGAAGCTTTCTTT. Residues: CAWMDRNTEAFF.

The J gene is TRBJ2-7, the V gene TRBV29-1; weak D call: TRBD2 (6 bases). Germline V gene sequence: CDR1 SQVTM, CDR2 ANQGSEA. The CDR3 is 11 residues long. Trimming removed 6 bases from V and 1 base from J, with 7 bases in between. The CDR3 DNA follows: TGCAGCGTGGGGACTTCCTACGAGCAGTACTTC. Protein product: CSVGTSYEQYF.

The chain links TRBV6-2 or TRBV6-3 to TRBJ1-2; possible D gene TRBD1, 5 bases. From germline, CDR1 is MNHEY and CDR2 SVGEGT. V was shortened by 2 bases and J by 7 bases, with 20 bases between the two germline ends. The CDR3 sequence is 16 residues long. This CDR3 reads CASSYDSSLAKSGYTF. Written as DNA, the CDR3 is TGTGCCAGCAGTTACGACAGTTCTCTGGCAAAAAGTGGCTACACCTTC.

The genes are TRBV11-2 and TRBJ1-2; the D gene is possibly TRBD1 (5 bases). Per the germline V gene, CDR1 is SGHAT and CDR2 is FQNNGV. The CDR3 sequence is 14 residues long. The ends were cut back, 4 bases at V and 4 bases at J, with 13 bases in the middle. DNA of the CDR3: TGTGCCAGCAGCTCGCTGGGGCAGCGCTATGGCTACACCTTC. It yields the protein CASSSLGQRYGYTF.

The CDR3 sequence is CASTPRAGISGANVLTF. In DNA, the CDR3 is TGTGCCAGCACCCCTCGGGCGGGTATTTCTGGGGCCAACGTCCTGACTTTC. The V gene is TRBV28, the J gene TRBJ2-6, with a tentative D call TRBD2 (5 bases). The CDR3 has 17 residues. CDR1 is MDHEN, CDR2 SYDVKM, per germline. V dropped 7 bases and J dropped 1 base, with 17 bases sitting between them.

The CDR3: CASSLEQGSLHF. The CDR3 bases are TGTGCCAGCAGCTTAGAGCAGGGATCCCTCCACTTT. The rearrangement joins TRBV7-9 to TRBJ1-6; D is perhaps TRBD1 (5 bases). The length of the CDR3 is 12 residues. Germline V CDR1 and CDR2: SEHNR, FQNEAQ (reference sequence). With 1 base removed from V and 14 bases from J, the gap between germline ends came to 9 bases.

The rearrangement links TRBV5-1 to TRBJ2-7; 9 bases are shared with TRBD1. Germline CDR1 and CDR2: SGHRS and YFSETQ. The trim removed 6 bases at V and 6 bases at J, leaving 19 bases unmatched. The CDR3 has 17 residues. CDR3 in amino acids: CASTLQGPGQGVPEQYF. The CDR3, as DNA: TGCGCCAGCACTCTACAAGGACCGGGACAGGGCGTCCCCGAGCAGTACTTC.

This chain uses TRBV4-1 with TRBJ2-2; D not resolved. The CDR3 runs 13 residues. Germline values: CDR1 MGHRA, CDR2 YSYEKL. Trimming shortened V by 1 base and J by 6 bases, and 6 bases separated the two germline ends. CDR3 DNA sequence: TGCGCCAGCAGCCAAGGGCCCCCCGGGGAGCTGTTTTTT. Amino acids: CASSQGPPGELFF.

The chain joins TRBV6-5 to TRBJ2-7; 7 nucleotides align to TRBD1. Germline V gives CDR1 MNHEY, CDR2 SVGAGI. The CDR3 extends over 15 amino acids. V lost 6 bases and J lost 0; bases outside the gene matches: 8. As DNA, the CDR3 is TGTGCCAGCAGACTTGACAGGGAGTCCTCCTACGAGCAGTACTTC. Translated, it gives CASRLDRESSYEQYF.

The J gene is TRBJ2-1, the V gene TRBV6-5, with 7 bases matching TRBD1. Germline CDR1 reads MNHEY; CDR2 reads SVGAGI. Unmatched junction bases numbered 3, after V lost 9 bases and J lost 4 bases. This CDR3 has 12 amino acids. Here the CDR3 reads CASRGQYNEQFF. In DNA form, the CDR3 reads TGTGCCAGTAGGGGACAGTACAATGAGCAGTTCTTC.

In DNA, the CDR3 is TGTGCCACCAGTGATTCCCGACAGGGGGCCTACGAGCAGTACTTC. It translates to CATSDSRQGAYEQYF. The chain couples TRBV24-1 to TRBJ2-7; 9 bases are a match to TRBD1. V lost 2 bases and J lost 2; bases outside the gene matches: 3. The CDR3 sequence is 15 residues long. Per the germline V gene, CDR1 is KGHDR and CDR2 is SFDVKD.

V and J are TRBV28 and TRBJ1-5; D might be TRBD1 (5 bases). The V and J ends lost 3 bases and 7 bases respectively, with 16 bases between them. The CDR3 is 15 residues long. The germline V gene has CDR1 MDHEN and CDR2 SYDVKM. CDR3 in DNA: TGTGCCAGCAGTTTTGAAGCAGGGCCGGAGCAGCCCCAGCATTTT. Translated, it gives CASSFEAGPEQPQHF.

This clone was detected only a few times. This rearrangement joins TRBV7-2 to TRBJ2-5; 9 nucleotides line up with TRBD2. This CDR3 spans 15 amino acids. V was clipped by 1 base and J by 5 bases; unmatched bases: 5. Germline CDR1 reads SGHTA; CDR2 reads FQGNSA. The CDR3 sequence: CASSLVSGGMETQYF. The CDR3 region has the DNA TGTGCCAGCAGCTTAGTGAGCGGGGGGATGGAGACCCAGTACTTC.

The chain carries TRBV12-5 and TRBJ1-1; 9 bases are shared with TRBD1. The CDR3 loop spans 18 amino acids. V lost 6 bases to trimming and J lost 1 base; unmatched junction nucleotides: 15. Germline values: CDR1 LGHNT, CDR2 FRNRAP. For the CDR3, the DNA is TGTGCTAGTGGCCGACTCCCGGGACAGGGATTTAGGAACACTGAAGCTTTCTTT. This gives the protein CASGRLPGQGFRNTEAFF.

The chain links TRBV5-5 to TRBJ2-7, with D maybe TRBD2 (6 bases). The CDR3 sequence is 13 residues long. Looked up from germline, CDR1 is SGHKS and CDR2 is YYEKEE (reference sequence). Between the trimmed V and J ends, which lost 3 bases and 3 bases, there was a span of 10 bases. The CDR3 is CASSSRGVYEQYF. In DNA, the CDR3 is TGTGCCAGCAGCTCCCGCGGGGTCTACGAGCAGTACTTC.

The V call is TRBV5-5, the J call TRBJ1-2, with D hard to call. V lost 1 base, J lost 0 bases, and 7 bases lay in between. This CDR3 has 14 amino acids. Germline CDR1 SGHKS, CDR2 YYEKEE (reference sequence). The CDR3 loop is CASSLIPANYGYTF. In DNA form, the CDR3 reads TGTGCCAGCAGCTTGATTCCAGCTAACTATGGCTACACCTTC. The full variable domain, with the rest looked up from reference TRBV5-5 and TRBJ1-2, is DAGVTQSPTHLIKTRGQQVTLRCSPISGHKSVSWYQQVLGQGPQFIFQYYEKEERGRGNFPDRFSARQFPNYSSELNVNALLLGDSALYLCASSLIPANYGYTFGSGTRLTVV.

The V and J genes are TRBV28 and TRBJ2-7; 7 bases are a match to TRBD2. This CDR3 is built from 16 residues. The V and J ends lost 3 bases and 2 bases, in that order; junction bases with no gene match: 10. In germline, CDR1 is MDHEN, CDR2 SYDVKM. This CDR3 reads CASSFGISSGTYEQYF. The CDR3 bases are TGTGCCAGCAGTTTCGGAATATCGAGCGGGACCTACGAGCAGTACTTC.

This sequence joins TRBV9 and TRBJ1-6; D uncertain. V shed 0 bases and J shed 9 bases, with 13 bases lying between them. CDR3 length: 15 amino acids. CDR1 and CDR2 from the germline V gene are SGDLS and YYNGEE. The CDR3 bases are TGTGCCAGCAGCGTAGCGGGTGGTTCGCTTTCACCCCTCCACTTT. As protein: CASSVAGGSLSPLHF.

J is TRBJ2-1 and V is TRBV27, with TRBD2 matching 9 bases. The V segment lost 11 bases and the J segment 6 bases; nucleotides outside the gene matches: 20. Germline loops: CDR1 MNHEY, CDR2 SMNVEV (reference sequence). CDR3 length: 17 residues. Here the CDR3 reads CAPEASGKEGLGNEQFF. The CDR3 DNA reads TGTGCCCCCGAGGCTAGCGGGAAAGAAGGATTGGGCAATGAGCAGTTCTTC.

The chain links TRBV29-1 to TRBJ1-3, with 7 bases fitting TRBD1. Looked up from germline, CDR1 is SQVTM and CDR2 is ANQGSEA. V was pared by 6 bases and J by 2 bases, with 7 bases of the junction left unmatched. This CDR3 region has 14 residues. In nucleotides, the CDR3 is TGCAGCGTCGCCCGGACAGGCACTGGAAACACCATATATTTT. Protein sequence: CSVARTGTGNTIYF.

To note about this clone: Other DNA sequences in this sample translate to the same CDR3. This CDR3 reads CASSSSSYNSPLHF. The CDR3 coding sequence is TGTGCCAGCAGTTCTTCCTCCTATAATTCACCCCTCCACTTT. This chain connects TRBV27 to TRBJ1-6; D remains ambiguous. V was cut by 4 bases and J by 0 bases, with 4 bases left in between. The germline V gene encodes CDR1 MNHEY and CDR2 SMNVEV (reference sequence). This CDR3 has 14 residues.

This rearrangement joins TRBV10-3 to TRBJ2-3; 11 bases match TRBD1. With V trimmed by 10 bases and J by 2 bases, 11 bases remained unmatched. Germline CDR1 is ENHRY and CDR2 is SYGVKD. This CDR3 has 16 amino acids. The CDR3 is CASQAGQGAATDTQYF. The CDR3 bases are TGTGCCAGTCAAGCCGGACAGGGGGCGGCCACAGATACGCAGTATTTT.

The chain couples TRBV29-1 to TRBJ2-7; D is uncertain. With 6 bases removed from V and 6 bases from J, the gap between germline ends came to 15 bases. This CDR3 has 12 residues. CDR1 SQVTM and CDR2 ANQGSEA come from the germline V gene. The CDR3 spells CSVGLLGSEQYF. CDR3 nucleotide sequence: TGCAGCGTGGGCCTCCTAGGTTCCGAGCAGTACTTC.

The chain joins TRBV7-3 to TRBJ2-7; TRBD2 is a possible D gene (5 bases). Trimming took off 2 bases at V and 5 bases at J, with 13 bases between the two ends. Germline V gene data show CDR1 as SGHTA and CDR2 as FQGTGA. There are 14 residues in the CDR3. The CDR3 protein is CASSLGGKGDEQYF. The CDR3 region has the DNA TGTGCCAGCAGCTTAGGAGGCAAAGGAGACGAGCAGTACTTC.